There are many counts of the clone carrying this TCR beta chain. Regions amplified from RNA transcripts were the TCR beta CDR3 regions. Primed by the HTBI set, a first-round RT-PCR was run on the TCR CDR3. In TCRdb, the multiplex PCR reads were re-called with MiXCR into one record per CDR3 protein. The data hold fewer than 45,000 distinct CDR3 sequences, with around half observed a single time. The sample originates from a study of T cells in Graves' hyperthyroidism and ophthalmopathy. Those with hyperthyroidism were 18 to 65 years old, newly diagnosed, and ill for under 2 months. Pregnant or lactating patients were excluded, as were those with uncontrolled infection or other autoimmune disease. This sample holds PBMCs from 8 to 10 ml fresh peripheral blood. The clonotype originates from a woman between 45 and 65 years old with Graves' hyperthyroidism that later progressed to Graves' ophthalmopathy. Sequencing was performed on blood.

CDR3 protein: CASSLPGVMTDTQYF. The CDR3, as DNA: TGTGCCAGCAGCCTCCCGGGAGTGATGACAGATACGCAGTATTTT. This chain connects TRBV2 to TRBJ2-3; D is perhaps TRBD2 (6 bases). CDR3 size: 15 residues. Germline V gene lookup returns CDR1 SNHLY and CDR2 FYNNEI. The ends were cut back, 6 bases at V and 3 bases at J, with 16 bases in the middle.